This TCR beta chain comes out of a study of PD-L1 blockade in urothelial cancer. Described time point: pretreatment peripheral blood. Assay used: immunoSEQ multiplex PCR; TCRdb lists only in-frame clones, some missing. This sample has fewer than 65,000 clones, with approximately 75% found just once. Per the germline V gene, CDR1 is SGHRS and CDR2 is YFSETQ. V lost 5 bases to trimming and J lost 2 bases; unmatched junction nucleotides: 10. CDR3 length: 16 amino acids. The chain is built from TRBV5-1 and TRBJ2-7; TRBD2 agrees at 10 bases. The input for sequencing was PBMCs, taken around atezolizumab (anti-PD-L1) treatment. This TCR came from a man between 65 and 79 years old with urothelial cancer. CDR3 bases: TGCGCCAGCAGTACTCTAGCGGGAGCACCACCCTACGAGCAGTACTTC. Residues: CASSTLAGAPPYEQYF.